These T cell receptor beta chains were read from a single sample in a study of blood T cell repertoires in COVID-19. Profiled with immunoSEQ multiplex PCR; TCRdb holds only in-frame clones, not every one. The sample shows about 410,000 clones, more than 80% of them seen only once. Input material: peripheral blood. These receptors were obtained from a woman in her 30s with active or convalescent COVID-19. The CDR3 runs from the conserved cysteine through the conserved F or W. Each record gives: clone size, J gene, V gene, D gene, CDR3 length, CDR3 protein, CDR3 DNA. The D gene is left open where the match is weak. The listing skips clone size in some rows; elsewhere it reads once, few, many or a size class.

. | TRBJ1-4 | TRBV5-4 | TRBD1 | 13 | CASSRDSNEKLFF | TGTGCCAGCAGTCGGGACAGTAATGAAAAACTGTTTTTT
once | TRBJ2-2 | TRBV6-1 | TRBD2 | 19 | CASSEAGTSGISLTGELFF | TGTGCCAGCAGTGAGGCCGGGACTAGCGGGATCTCGTTGACCGGGGAGCTGTTTTTT
once | TRBJ2-1 | TRBV6-2/TRBV6-3 | . | 15 | CASSYPGYRYNEQFF | TGTGCCAGCAGTTACCCGGGATACCGCTACAATGAGCAGTTCTTC
. | TRBJ2-1 | TRBV2 | TRBD2 | 16 | CASSDNSGRENNEQFF | TGTGCCAGCAGTGATAATAGCGGGAGAGAGAACAATGAGCAGTTCTTC
. | TRBJ1-3 | TRBV30 | . | 14 | CAWSVGGDGNTIYF | TGTGCCTGGAGTGTCGGGGGAGATGGAAACACCATATATTTT
. | TRBJ2-7 | TRBV5-1 | TRBD2 | 13 | CASSLAGVNEQYF | TGCGCCAGCAGCCTAGCGGGAGTTAACGAGCAGTACTTC
once | TRBJ1-5 | TRBV5-4 | . | 13 | CASSLQGYQPQHF | TGTGCCAGCAGCTTGCAGGGCTATCAGCCCCAGCATTTT
. | TRBJ1-1 | TRBV7-6 | TRBD1 | 16 | CASSRGQGAVGTEAFF | TGTGCCAGCAGTCGGGGACAGGGGGCCGTCGGCACTGAAGCTTTCTTT
. | TRBJ2-7 | TRBV5-6 | TRBD1 | 18 | CASSLRYTLGRGLNEQYF | TGTGCCAGCAGCTTGCGGTACACACTCGGCAGGGGGCTGAACGAGCAGTACTTC
. | TRBJ1-1 | TRBV6-1 | . | 13 | CASSELLNTEAFF | TGTGCCAGCAGTGAACTCTTGAACACTGAAGCTTTCTTT
once | TRBJ2-7 | TRBV6-5 | . | 14 | CASRPTVTSYEQYF | TGTGCCAGCAGACCGACAGTTACCTCCTACGAGCAGTACTTC
. | TRBJ1-6 | TRBV7-6 | TRBD1 | 15 | CASSLAGQPNSPLHF | TGTGCCAGCAGCTTAGCGGGACAGCCAAATTCACCCCTCCACTTT
. | TRBJ2-7 | TRBV11-2 | . | 12 | CASSFPGLEQYF | TGTGCCAGCAGCTTCCCTGGACTCGAGCAGTACTTC
few | TRBJ1-4 | TRBV9 | . | 15 | CASSVADTSNEKLFF | TGTGCCAGCAGCGTAGCGGACACCTCTAATGAAAAACTGTTTTTT
. | TRBJ2-1 | TRBV3-1/TRBV3-2 | TRBD2 | 16 | CASSQDIAGVDNEQFF | TGTGCCAGCAGCCAAGATATAGCGGGAGTCGACAATGAGCAGTTCTTC
. | TRBJ1-4 | TRBV5-1 | . | 17 | CASSLEGGPALNEKLFF | TGCGCCAGCAGCTTGGAGGGGGGGCCCGCCCTTAATGAAAAACTGTTTTTT
. | TRBJ2-7 | TRBV18 | . | 17 | CASSPPRTGTSFSEQYF | TGTGCCAGCTCACCACCCAGGACGGGAACCTCATTCTCCGAGCAGTACTTC
. | TRBJ2-1 | TRBV30 | TRBD2 | 14 | CAWAGLAGGREQFF | TGTGCCTGGGCGGGTCTAGCGGGAGGACGTGAGCAGTTCTTC
. | TRBJ1-2 | TRBV24-1 | TRBD1 | 16 | CATSGQEGILGYGYTF | TGTGCCACCTCAGGACAGGAGGGGATCCTAGGCTATGGCTACACCTTC
. | TRBJ2-2 | TRBV6-5 | . | 15 | CASGRDSSYTGELFF | TGTGCCAGTGGGCGGGACAGTTCTTACACCGGGGAGCTGTTTTTT
. | TRBJ1-1 | TRBV7-9 | . | 16 | CASSLGVPGGGTEAFF | TGTGCCAGCAGCCTAGGGGTACCCGGAGGCGGGACTGAAGCTTTCTTT
. | TRBJ2-1 | TRBV5-1 | . | 14 | CASSPNFVGNEQFF | TGCGCCAGCAGCCCTAATTTCGTTGGTAATGAGCAGTTCTTC
. | TRBJ2-7 | TRBV27 | TRBD2 | 16 | CASSFEAGHGSYEQYF | TGTGCCAGCAGTTTCGAAGCGGGGCATGGATCCTACGAGCAGTACTTC
. | TRBJ1-2 | TRBV6-6 | . | 15 | CASSYSADTNYGYTF | TGTGCCAGCAGTTACTCGGCGGATACTAACTATGGCTACACCTTC
. | TRBJ2-7 | TRBV7-2 | TRBD1 | 14 | CASSLGQGNYEQYF | TGTGCCAGCAGCTTAGGACAGGGGAACTACGAGCAGTACTTC
. | TRBJ1-2 | TRBV5-1 | . | 15 | CASSGTGLPRSGYTF | TGCGCCAGCAGCGGAACGGGACTCCCCCGGAGTGGCTACACCTTC
. | TRBJ1-6 | TRBV3-1/TRBV3-2 | TRBD1 | 14 | CASSLGQGDSPLHF | TGTGCCAGCAGCCTCGGACAGGGGGATTCACCCCTCCACTTT
. | TRBJ1-1 | TRBV19 | TRBD1 | 14 | CASSRQGRGTEAFF | TGTGCCAGTAGTAGACAGGGGCGTGGCACTGAAGCTTTCTTT
. | TRBJ1-2 | TRBV19 | TRBD1 | 15 | CASSARTGINYGYTF | TGTGCCAGTAGTGCGAGGACAGGGATAAACTATGGCTACACCTTC
. | TRBJ1-2 | TRBV6-4 | TRBD1 | 13 | CASSDLTGSGYTF | TGTGCCAGCAGTGACTTGACAGGGAGTGGCTACACCTTC
. | TRBJ1-2 | TRBV12-3/TRBV12-4 | . | 13 | CASKIQGDDGYTF | TGTGCCAGCAAGATACAGGGAGATGATGGCTACACCTTC
. | TRBJ2-2 | TRBV6-2/TRBV6-3 | TRBD1 | 15 | CASSKDRVGTGELFF | TGTGCCAGCAGTAAAGACAGGGTAGGAACCGGGGAGCTGTTTTTT
. | TRBJ1-1 | TRBV18 | . | 12 | CASSPESRVAFF | TGTGCCAGCTCACCAGAGAGCCGGGTAGCTTTCTTT
. | TRBJ1-5 | TRBV4-1 | . | 15 | CASSQDRGAGQPQHF | TGCGCCAGCAGCCAAGATCGGGGGGCGGGTCAGCCCCAGCATTTT
. | TRBJ1-5 | TRBV25-1 | TRBD1 | 15 | CASSETGQGGQPQHF | TGTGCCAGCAGTGAGACCGGACAGGGAGGTCAGCCCCAGCATTTT
. | TRBJ2-3 | TRBV10-2 | TRBD2 | 17 | CASSEFGVAGGFDTQYF | TGCGCCAGCAGTGAGTTCGGGGTAGCGGGGGGCTTCGATACGCAGTATTTT
. | TRBJ2-3 | TRBV7-9 | TRBD2 | 16 | CASSTLAGEITDTQYF | TGTGCCAGCAGCACCCTAGCGGGGGAAATCACAGATACGCAGTATTTT
. | TRBJ2-1 | TRBV2 | . | 16 | CASRVRWTATYNEQFF | TGTGCCAGCAGGGTACGATGGACAGCTACCTACAATGAGCAGTTCTTC
. | TRBJ2-2 | TRBV9 | . | 16 | CASSPPGHPNTGELFF | TGTGCCAGCAGCCCTCCGGGACACCCGAACACCGGGGAGCTGTTTTTT
. | TRBJ2-3 | TRBV5-1 | TRBD2 | 16 | CASSFPLAGATDTQYF | TGCGCCAGCAGCTTCCCACTAGCGGGAGCAACAGATACGCAGTATTTT
. | TRBJ2-1 | TRBV4-1 | . | 14 | CASGLGQGLNEQFF | TGCGCCAGCGGCTTGGGCCAGGGTTTAAATGAGCAGTTCTTC
. | TRBJ1-4 | TRBV5-4 | . | 13 | CASSLWGDEKLFF | TGTGCCAGCAGCTTGTGGGGGGATGAAAAACTGTTTTTT
. | TRBJ1-6 | TRBV21-1 | . | 18 | CASSKPTRQGFGDSPLHF | TGTGCCAGCAGCAAGCCAACGCGACAGGGTTTTGGTGATTCACCCCTCCACTTT
. | TRBJ2-2 | TRBV7-6 | TRBD1 | 19 | CASSSPTGQGSLAFGELFF | TGTGCCAGCAGCTCACCAACGGGACAGGGTAGTCTAGCCTTCGGGGAGCTGTTTTTT
. | TRBJ1-5 | TRBV28 | TRBD1 | 14 | CASSSGQDLQPQHF | TGTGCCAGCAGTTCCGGACAGGATCTTCAGCCCCAGCATTTT
. | TRBJ1-1 | TRBV15 | . | 16 | CATSRDLGGVGTEAFF | TGTGCCACCAGCAGAGATCTTGGGGGGGTGGGCACTGAAGCTTTCTTT